The T cell receptor beta chain under discussion was sequenced for a study of blood T cell repertoires in COVID-19. Whole-study context: COVID-19 samples collected from the United States, Italy and Spain covered acute and convalescent phases. PBMCs, B-cell-depleted T cells, or T cells were the source of the cDNA or gDNA that made up the material.

The Seattle patients joined while their infection was active and were tracked longitudinally afterward. Per the authors' pipeline: Amplification of reference gene primers was used by the study to estimate nucleated cell counts. Profiled with immunoSEQ multiplex PCR; TCRdb holds only in-frame clones, not every one. V, J and clone size were drawn from that table, and D and trimming were deduced from the DNA. The profile shows 300,000 to 400,000 clones, 80% to 90% of them singletons. The V segment lost 4 bases and the J segment 4 bases; nucleotides outside the gene matches: 15. Germline V CDR1 and CDR2: LGHNA, YSLEER. The CDR3 spans 19 residues.

The rearrangement links TRBV4-3 to TRBJ2-2, with 10 bases lining up with TRBD1. Sequenced: peripheral blood. The sequence was obtained from a woman in her 30s with COVID-19, enrolled during active disease. DNA for the CDR3: TGCGCCAGCAGCCGAAGCATCCCCTCGCGGACAGGGGGCACCGGGGAGCTGTTTTTT. It yields the protein CASSRSIPSRTGGTGELFF.